This T cell receptor (beta chain) was retrieved from a study of read filtering for tumor transcriptome and immune sequencing. Study as a whole: DNase treatment preceded whole-transcriptome library preparation.

This library used roughly 0.4 ug RNA and molecular barcoded adaptors spanning alpha/delta and beta/gamma chains. TCRdb redid the calling of the reads with MiXCR, one entry per CDR3 protein. This table has about 90,000 distinct CDR3 sequences, 9% to 15% appearing once. This clonotype has at least ten counts. Looked up from germline, CDR1 is SQVTM and CDR2 is ANQGSEA. V shed 3 bases and J shed 10 bases, with 9 bases lying between them. The CDR3 extends over 11 amino acids. Sequences were obtained from a population of CD138-negative cells sorted from bone marrow. This sequence originates from a donor at least 40 years old with multiple myeloma. V usage is TRBV29-1 and J usage is TRBJ1-4, with D perhaps matching TRBD1 (6 bases). This chain's CDR3 is CSVEGGGKLFF. The CDR3 DNA follows: TGCAGCGTTGAGGGAGGGGGAAAACTGTTTTTT.